This T cell receptor (beta chain) was retrieved from a study of T cells in Graves' hyperthyroidism and ophthalmopathy. Amplification of TCR beta CDR3 regions was performed using RNA transcripts as template. The study used the HTBI primer set for a first-round RT-PCR of the TCR CDR3. TCRdb re-derived calls from the multiplex PCR reads in MiXCR, one entry per CDR3 protein. The table shows approximately 410,000 distinct CDR3 sequences, with roughly an eighth occurring only once. J was trimmed by 3 bases and V by 6 bases; bases with no gene match: 4. The CDR3 is 15 residues long. Germline-derived CDR1 and CDR2 are SEHNR and FQNEAQ (reference sequence).

This receptor was identified in a woman under 30 with Graves' hyperthyroidism. Sequenced: blood. The V gene is TRBV7-9, the J gene TRBJ2-2, with 10 bases fitting TRBD2. In nucleotides, the CDR3 is TGTGCCAGCAGTTCTAGCGGGAGCCACACCGGGGAGCTGTTTTTT. Amino acids: CASSSSGSHTGELFF. Complete variable domain (other parts from reference TRBV7-9 and TRBJ2-2): DTGVSQNPRHKITKRGQNVTFRCDPISEHNRLYWYRQTLGQGPEFLTYFQNEAQLEKSRLLSDRFSAERPKGSFSTLEIQRTEQGDSAMYLCASSSSGSHTGELFFGEGSRLTVL.